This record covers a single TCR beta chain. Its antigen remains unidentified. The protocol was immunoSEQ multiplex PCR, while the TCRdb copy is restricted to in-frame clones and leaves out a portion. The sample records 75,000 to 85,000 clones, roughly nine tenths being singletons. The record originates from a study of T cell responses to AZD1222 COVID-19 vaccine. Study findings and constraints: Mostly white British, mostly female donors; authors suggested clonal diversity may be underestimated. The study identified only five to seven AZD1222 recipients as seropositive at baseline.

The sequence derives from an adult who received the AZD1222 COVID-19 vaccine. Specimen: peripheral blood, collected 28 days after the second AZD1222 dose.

CDR3 in amino acids: CASGEAGAPQETQYF. CDR3 DNA sequence: TGTGCCAGCGGGGAAGCGGGGGCCCCCCAAGAGACCCAGTACTTC. This chain uses TRBV9 with TRBJ2-5, with 8 nucleotides matching TRBD2. Germline-derived CDR1 and CDR2 are SGDLS and YYNGEE. This CDR3 is built from 15 residues. Losses at the gene ends were 7 bases for V and 1 base for J; bases not matched to a gene: 9.